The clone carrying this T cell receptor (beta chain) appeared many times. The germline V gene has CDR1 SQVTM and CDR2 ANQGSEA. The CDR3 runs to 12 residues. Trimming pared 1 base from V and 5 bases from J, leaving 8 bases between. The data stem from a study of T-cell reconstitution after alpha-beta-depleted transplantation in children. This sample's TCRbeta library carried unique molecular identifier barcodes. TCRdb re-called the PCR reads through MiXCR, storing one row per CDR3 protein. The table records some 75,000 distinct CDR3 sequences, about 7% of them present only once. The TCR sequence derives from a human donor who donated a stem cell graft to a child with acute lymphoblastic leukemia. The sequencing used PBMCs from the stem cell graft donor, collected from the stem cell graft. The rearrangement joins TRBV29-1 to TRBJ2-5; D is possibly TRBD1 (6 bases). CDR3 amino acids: CSVEGTEETQYF. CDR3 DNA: TGCAGCGTTGAAGGGACAGAGGAGACCCAGTACTTC.